One sample yielded the 7 T cell receptor beta chains listed below, sequenced in a study of cytomegalovirus exposure and HLA in healthy donors. The PCR contained 60 Vbeta and 13 Jbeta primers. Some clones are missing from TCRdb's copy, which holds only in-frame ones; the method was immunoSEQ multiplex PCR. The table lists around 100,000 clones, roughly 80% of them singletons. The sequenced sample was PBMCs. These receptors originate from a woman between 40 and 55 years old in good health and CMV-seronegative.

The J gene is TRBJ2-7, the V gene TRBV9; possibly TRBD2 for D (6 bases). Trimming took 0 bases from V and 2 from J, leaving 9 bases between them. The CDR3 contains 14 residues. Germline CDR1 reads SGDLS; CDR2 reads YYNGEE. The CDR3 sequence: CASSVGLVPYEQYF. CDR3 DNA sequence: TGTGCCAGCAGCGTAGGACTAGTGCCCTACGAGCAGTACTTC.

V is TRBV2 and J is TRBJ1-5, with a possible D match to TRBD1 (6 bases). V lost 8 bases, J lost 4 bases, and 9 bases lay in between. Germline-derived CDR1 and CDR2 are SNHLY and FYNNEI. The length of the CDR3 is 12 residues. In DNA, the CDR3 is TGTGCCAGCTCAGGGGTGAATCAGCCCCAGCATTTT. Protein sequence: CASSGVNQPQHF.

This chain connects TRBV13 to TRBJ2-7, with 9 bases identical to TRBD1. Germline V lookup: CDR1 PRHDT, CDR2 FYEKMQ (reference sequence). This CDR3 spans 15 amino acids. Trimming at V came to 5 bases and at J to 6 bases, leaving 11 bases not matched to a gene. CDR3 protein: CASSPPPGQGSEQYF. CDR3 in DNA: TGTGCCAGCAGCCCTCCACCCGGACAGGGGTCCGAGCAGTACTTC.

The V gene is TRBV27, the J gene TRBJ2-1, with a possible D match to TRBD2 (6 bases). The germline V gene encodes CDR1 MNHEY and CDR2 SMNVEV (reference sequence). The CDR3 totals 14 residues. The ends were cut back, 5 bases at V and 3 bases at J, with 11 bases in the middle. The CDR3, as DNA: TGTGCCAGCAGTCGCCGGGGGAACTACAATGAGCAGTTCTTC. Protein sequence: CASSRRGNYNEQFF.

This chain uses TRBV5-5 with TRBJ2-6, with TRBD2 as a possible D gene (5 bases). Germline V gene lookup returns CDR1 SGHKS and CDR2 YYEKEE (reference sequence). V lost 4 bases to trimming and J lost 3 bases, with 17 bases between them. The length of the CDR3 is 17 residues. The CDR3 region has the DNA TGTGCCAGCAGCCTGGGCCCGGGGAGCGGTGGGGCCAACGTCCTGACTTTC. Its protein product is CASSLGPGSGGANVLTF.

This chain uses TRBV19 with TRBJ2-3, with 9 bases lining up with TRBD1. V lost 5 bases to trimming and J lost 5 bases; unmatched junction nucleotides: 8. There are 15 residues in the CDR3. The germline CDR1 and CDR2 sequences are LNHDA and SQIVND (reference sequence). CDR3 in DNA: TGTGCCAGTAGTTTAGGAACAGGGGGCGAAGATACGCAGTATTTT. Amino acids: CASSLGTGGEDTQYF.

This rearrangement joins TRBV4-1 to TRBJ1-5; possible D gene TRBD1, 6 bases. CDR3 length equals 16 residues. Germline V gene lookup returns CDR1 MGHRA and CDR2 YSYEKL. Trimming took off 6 bases at V and 2 bases at J, with 17 bases between the two ends. In DNA form, the CDR3 reads TGCGCCAGCAGTCCTCTTTACAGGGAAGGCAATCAGCCCCAGCATTTT. Translated: CASSPLYREGNQPQHF.